Below, one TCR beta chain is given with its context. Its antigen is as yet unknown. This sample stems from a study of T cell repertoires in cytomegalovirus infection. In the study overall: From public TCR beta signatures came an indication of both CMV infection and matching HLA type. Study-wide points: Carriers of CMV plus the relevant HLA were identified by cumulative public TCR beta family frequency. HLA-C-restricted, CMV-specific TCR beta clonotypes were dominant ex vivo.

CDR1 MNHEY and CDR2 SVGAGI come from the germline V gene. This CDR3 spans 16 amino acids. V trimming: 5 bases; J trimming: 5 bases; junction bases outside the gene matches: 13. TCRdb ran MiXCR on the reads and lists one entry per CDR3 protein. The sample holds around 240,000 distinct CDR3 sequences, roughly 23% seen once. V and J are TRBV6-5 and TRBJ2-5; 8 nucleotides agree with TRBD2. The specimen sequenced was CD8+ T cells from PBMCs. The sequence derives from a human donor in good health (CMV status not recorded). Some clones in this sample may be carry-over from other donors' samples. The CDR3, as DNA: TGTGCCAGCAGTCCCGGGACTAGAGGGAGTCGCGAGACCCAGTACTTC. It codes for CASSPGTRGSRETQYF.